A single sample is the source of the 15 T cell receptor beta chains below, sequenced in a study of cytomegalovirus exposure and HLA in healthy donors. The PCR made use of 60 Vbeta and 13 Jbeta primers. This table comes from immunoSEQ multiplex PCR, and its TCRdb copy is limited to in-frame clones, with some not included. The repertoire holds 150,000 to 200,000 clones, roughly 85% seen once, with about 2% in the top ten. Material: PBMCs. The receptor source for this set is a man in his late teens or twenties in good health and CMV-seropositive.

The chain uses TRBV5-1 and TRBJ1-1; a weak D match, TRBD1 (5 bases). The germline V gene encodes CDR1 SGHRS and CDR2 YFSETQ. The CDR3 consists of 14 residues. Trimming removed 3 bases from V and 5 bases from J, with 14 bases in between. The CDR3 protein is CASSSRGGGTEAFF. The CDR3 DNA follows: TGCGCCAGCAGCTCCCGTGGTGGGGGGACTGAAGCTTTCTTT.

The rearrangement links TRBV5-1 to TRBJ2-7; 9 bases are shared with TRBD1. The CDR3 loop spans 14 amino acids. Germline V gene lookup returns CDR1 SGHRS and CDR2 YFSETQ. V shed 5 bases and J 3 bases; nucleotides not matched to a gene: 6. The CDR3 DNA reads as TGCGCCAGCAGTCCGGGACAGGGCCTCTACGAGCAGTACTTC. Translation: CASSPGQGLYEQYF.

The V call is TRBV6-5, the J call TRBJ1-1; possible D gene TRBD1, 5 bases. This CDR3 is built from 14 residues. CDR1 MNHEY and CDR2 SVGAGI come from the germline V gene. Trimming removed 2 bases from V and 1 base from J, with 8 bases in between. CDR3 nucleotides: TGTGCCAGCAGTTACCTCGGACAGAACACTGAAGCTTTCTTT. As protein: CASSYLGQNTEAFF.

The J gene is TRBJ1-6, the V gene TRBV7-2; TRBD1 might be the D (6 bases). Germline V gene sequence: CDR1 SGHTA, CDR2 FQGNSA. V dropped 5 bases and J dropped 7 bases, with 15 bases sitting between them. The CDR3 consists of 15 residues. CDR3 sequence: CASSIRQDTNSPLHF. Written as DNA, the CDR3 is TGTGCCAGCAGCATTAGACAGGATACCAATTCACCCCTCCACTTT.

V is TRBV18 and J is TRBJ2-3, with D perhaps TRBD1 (6 bases). Germline CDR1 and CDR2: KGHSH and LQKENI. The CDR3 sequence is 13 residues long. V lost 6 bases and J 4 bases, leaving 11 bases between the germline ends. CDR3 loop: CASSPGAPDTQYF. CDR3 nucleotide sequence: TGTGCCAGCTCCCCAGGGGCCCCAGATACGCAGTATTTT.

This clone was seen only a few times. The chain joins TRBV2 to TRBJ2-3; 11 bases align to TRBD1. This CDR3 comprises 16 residues. Germline V lookup: CDR1 SNHLY, CDR2 FYNNEI. After removal of 8 bases from V and 8 bases from J, the junction contained 15 bases not matched to a gene. CDR3 region: CASAVERDRGYGTQYF. CDR3 nucleotides: TGTGCCAGCGCGGTTGAGAGGGACAGGGGGTATGGTACGCAGTATTTT.

The chain has TRBV6-6 and TRBJ2-3, with 7 bases identical to TRBD2. Trimming cost V 8 bases and J 2 bases; bases outside gene matches: 1. This CDR3 has 12 amino acids. Germline V gene sequence: CDR1 MNHNY, CDR2 SVGAGI (reference sequence). The CDR3 reads CASGGDTDTQYF. The CDR3 DNA sequence: TGTGCCAGCGGGGGGGACACAGATACGCAGTATTTT.

This chain uses TRBV5-1 with TRBJ2-1; possibly TRBD1 for D (5 bases). The CDR3 runs 14 residues. Deletions cut 5 bases from V and 2 bases from J, with 11 bases between. In germline, CDR1 is SGHRS, CDR2 YFSETQ. In DNA, the CDR3 is TGCGCCAGCAGTCGACAGTCCCCCTACAATGAGCAGTTCTTC. It encodes CASSRQSPYNEQFF.

The chain uses TRBV2 and TRBJ2-3; TRBD2 matches at 9 bases. The J segment lost 4 bases and the V segment lost 6 bases, leaving 11 bases of the junction unmatched. Germline CDR1 and CDR2: SNHLY and FYNNEI. The CDR3 is 16 residues long. The CDR3 DNA reads as TGTGCCAGCAGGTTACCTAGCGGGGAGATGCCAGATACGCAGTATTTT. As protein: CASRLPSGEMPDTQYF.

In this sample, this clone turned up a few times. The chain joins TRBV9 to TRBJ2-7; D remains ambiguous. Trimming removed 4 bases at V and 3 bases at J, with 17 bases between. Germline V gene data show CDR1 as SGDLS and CDR2 as YYNGEE. CDR3 length: 15 residues. DNA of the CDR3: TGTGCCAGCAGCCCCCAGTCCGACACATTCTACGAGCAGTACTTC. Translated: CASSPQSDTFYEQYF.

This chain's CDR3 is CASSPGGHYGYTF. In nucleotides, the CDR3 is TGTGCCAGTAGCCCAGGGGGCCACTATGGCTACACCTTC. This rearrangement joins TRBV19 to TRBJ1-2, with 8 bases aligning to TRBD1. The V gene end was trimmed by 6 bases and the J gene end by 3 bases; junction bases not matched to a gene: 3. The CDR3 covers 13 residues. Germline CDR1 is LNHDA and CDR2 is SQIVND (reference sequence). Variable domain in full (rest from reference TRBV19 and TRBJ1-2): DGGITQSPKYLFRKEGQNVTLSCEQNLNHDAMYWYRQDPGQGLRLIYYSQIVNDFQKGDIAEGYSVSREKKESFPLTVTSAQKNPTAFYLCASSPGGHYGYTFGSGTRLTVV.

The V call is TRBV9, the J call TRBJ1-1; TRBD1 matches 7 bases. Looked up from germline, CDR1 is SGDLS and CDR2 is YYNGEE. The junction had 11 bases not matched to a gene; V was cut back by 5 bases and J by 7 bases. The CDR3 sequence is 14 residues long. The CDR3 DNA is TGTGCCAGCAGAGCCTTGACAGGGTCGATTGAAGCTTTCTTT. As protein: CASRALTGSIEAFF.

The chain uses TRBV11-2 and TRBJ2-2; D is perhaps TRBD1 (6 bases). Trimming removed 4 bases at V and 6 bases at J, with 15 bases between. CDR1 SGHAT and CDR2 FQNNGV come from the germline V gene. CDR3 length: 15 amino acids. The DNA of the CDR3 is TGTGCCAGCAGCTGGGGGCTTCGAGCCCCCGGGGAGCTGTTTTTT. This sequence encodes CASSWGLRAPGELFF. Combining the CDR3 with reference TRBV11-2 and TRBJ2-2 gives the whole variable domain EAGVAQSPRYKIIEKRQSVAFWCNPISGHATLYWYQQILGQGPKLLIQFQNNGVVDDSQLPKDRFSAERLKGVDSTLKIQPAKLEDSAVYLCASSWGLRAPGELFFGEGSRLTVL.

The V and J genes are TRBV4-1 and TRBJ2-5, with 7 bases matching TRBD1. The germline gives CDR1 MGHRA, CDR2 YSYEKL. Losses at the gene ends were 4 bases for V and 2 bases for J; bases not matched to a gene: 7. The CDR3 contains 15 residues. CDR3 protein: CASSPGTVNQETQYF. CDR3 coding DNA: TGCGCCAGCAGCCCAGGGACAGTGAATCAAGAGACCCAGTACTTC.

V gene TRBV7-2 combines with J gene TRBJ2-5; 9 bases match TRBD1. V lost 5 bases to trimming and J lost 5 bases; unmatched junction nucleotides: 12. This CDR3 is 16 amino acids long. Germline-derived CDR1 and CDR2 are SGHTA and FQGNSA. DNA for the CDR3: TGTGCCAGCAGCCGCGACAGGGGGAACCTTCGGGAGACCCAGTACTTC. This encodes CASSRDRGNLRETQYF.